One sample yielded the 10 T cell receptor beta chains listed below, sequenced in a study of sequential checkpoint blockade in melanoma. Treatment meaning: randomized to nivolumab then ipilimumab (arm A) or the reverse (arm B). Method: immunoSEQ multiplex PCR; TCRdb's copy keeps in-frame clones and lacks some. The sample holds roughly 6,900 clones, around 60% seen once. Material: CD8+ T cells sorted from blood (inferred from file names), obtained from a patient given nivolumab and ipilimumab in sequence. The source is a human donor with melanoma.

The V gene is TRBV6-6, the J gene TRBJ1-5, with D unresolved. The length of the CDR3 is 14 residues. V lost 5 bases to trimming and J lost 2 bases, with 10 bases between them. Germline V gene data show CDR1 as MNHNY and CDR2 as SVGAGI (reference sequence). CDR3 nucleotides: TGTGCCAGCAGTCGCATCGGAGGCAATCAGCCCCAGCATTTT. Its protein is CASSRIGGNQPQHF.

This chain connects TRBV7-9 to TRBJ1-2; possible D gene TRBD1, 6 bases. The CDR3 totals 15 residues. Looked up from germline, CDR1 is SEHNR and CDR2 is FQNEAQ (reference sequence). Trimming left V 5 bases short and J 4 bases short, with 17 bases between. The CDR3 DNA reads TGTGCCAGCAGCCCGCAACTACAGGGATCCTATGGCTACACCTTC. It encodes CASSPQLQGSYGYTF. Full variable domain (remainder filled in from reference TRBV7-9 and TRBJ1-2): DTGVSQNPRHKITKRGQNVTFRCDPISEHNRLYWYRQTLGQGPEFLTYFQNEAQLEKSRLLSDRFSAERPKGSFSTLEIQRTEQGDSAMYLCASSPQLQGSYGYTFGSGTRLTVV.

The V call is TRBV27, the J call TRBJ2-3; maybe TRBD1 (6 bases). Germline values: CDR1 MNHEY, CDR2 SMNVEV (reference sequence). The CDR3 is 13 amino acids. V was shortened by 6 bases and J by 5 bases, with 12 bases between the two germline ends. The CDR3 here is CASSRQDIDTQYF. CDR3 coding DNA: TGTGCCAGCAGCCGACAGGATATAGATACGCAGTATTTT.

This chain connects TRBV25-1 to TRBJ1-5; 7 positions match TRBD1. There are 18 residues in the CDR3. CDR1 is MGHDK, CDR2 SYGVNS, per germline. V shed 5 bases and J 1 base; nucleotides not matched to a gene: 14. The CDR3 protein is CASSLINAQGQSNQPQHF. CDR3 nucleotide sequence: TGTGCCAGCAGTCTTATTAACGCACAGGGGCAGAGCAATCAGCCCCAGCATTTT.

The chain has TRBV7-9 and TRBJ2-7, with 12 bases aligning to TRBD2. This CDR3 has 14 amino acids. The germline gives CDR1 SEHNR, CDR2 FQNEAQ (reference sequence). The trim removed 5 bases at V and 4 bases at J, leaving 3 bases unmatched. As DNA, the CDR3 is TGTGCCAGCAGCCTGACTAGCGGGAGTTACGAGCAGTACTTC. This translates into CASSLTSGSYEQYF.

This clone qualifies as large (0.1 to 1%). The chain is built from TRBV4-1 and TRBJ2-7; a possible D gene is TRBD2 (8 bases). V shed 2 bases and J shed 9 bases, with 26 bases lying between them. Germline CDR1 reads MGHRA; CDR2 reads YSYEKL. The CDR3 is made up of 17 amino acids. The CDR3 loop is CASSQQGGDWREVSQYF. CDR3 bases: TGCGCCAGCAGCCAACAGGGGGGGGACTGGCGGGAGGTTTCGCAGTACTTC.

This clone was seen a few times. Other DNA sequences of this sample code for an identical CDR3. The chain recombines TRBV19 with TRBJ2-1; 13 nucleotides line up with TRBD2. This CDR3 is 15 amino acids long. Germline CDR1 is LNHDA and CDR2 is SQIVND (reference sequence). J was trimmed by 4 bases and V by 4 bases; bases with no gene match: 1. The CDR3 is CASSRTSGSYNEQFF. In DNA form, the CDR3 reads TGTGCCAGTAGTAGGACTAGCGGGAGTTACAATGAGCAGTTCTTC. Filled out from reference TRBV19 and TRBJ2-1, the complete variable domain reads DGGITQSPKYLFRKEGQNVTLSCEQNLNHDAMYWYRQDPGQGLRLIYYSQIVNDFQKGDIAEGYSVSREKKESFPLTVTSAQKNPTAFYLCASSRTSGSYNEQFFGPGTRLTVL.

This chain links TRBV2 with TRBJ2-1, with D maybe TRBD2 (6 bases). Trimming removed 3 bases from V and 4 bases from J, with 10 bases in between. Germline assignment: CDR1 SNHLY and CDR2 FYNNEI. The CDR3 is 14 amino acids. The CDR3 bases are TGTGCCAGCAGTGAGATGGCGGGATACAATGAGCAGTTCTTC. This gives the protein CASSEMAGYNEQFF.

The V call is TRBV7-9, the J call TRBJ2-2; TRBD1 aligns across 10 bases. V shed 1 base and J 6 bases; nucleotides not matched to a gene: 5. Looked up from germline, CDR1 is SEHNR and CDR2 is FQNEAQ (reference sequence). This CDR3 has 16 amino acids. CDR3 sequence: CASSLGRDRGSGELFF. CDR3 coding DNA: TGTGCCAGCAGCTTAGGCCGGGACAGGGGTTCCGGGGAGCTGTTTTTT.

This clone was counted a few times. This chain joins TRBV19 and TRBJ1-5; tentative D call: TRBD1 (6 bases). V was clipped by 2 bases and J by 6 bases, with 14 bases between them. Per germline, CDR1 LNHDA and CDR2 SQIVND (reference sequence). The CDR3 covers 15 residues. The CDR3: CASSILPGASQPQHF. CDR3 DNA: TGTGCCAGTAGTATACTCCCAGGGGCCAGTCAGCCCCAGCATTTT.